This TCR beta chain originates from a study of T cell responses to AZD1222 COVID-19 vaccine (TCRdb year 2021). Broadly, across the study: Because spike-specific TCR depth and breadth did not differ between the two schedules, AZD1222 recipients who got a second dose at roughly 4 weeks were pooled with those who got a second dose at roughly 12 weeks. TCR sequencing was performed for 230 to 250 trial participants, of whom approximately 200 were given two doses of AZD1222 and some 26 were given two doses of MenACWY control vaccine. Trial participants were enrolled by age into subgroups of 18-55, 56-69 and 70-plus years, and about 150, 27 and 61 TCR-sequenced participants, respectively, were included in these subgroups. The paper as a whole reports these results and caveats: Because no samples from the day 14 peak response were available, repertoires could be characterized only after the peak T cell response. Nearly half of unique spike-specific TCRs reportedly recognized epitopes outside regions mutated in the B.1.351 and B.1.1.7 variants. CD4 TCRs associated with the vaccine covered the entire spike protein, and the dominant responses were in regions 160-218 and 743-854. Conclusions about previously exposed vaccinees were limited because only a handful of AZD1222 recipients were SARS-CoV-2 seropositive at baseline. The 56-69-year group was small, and its depth increase did not reach significance, likely because of low power. Spike-specific TCR breadth and depth rose significantly after two AZD1222 doses compared with day 0 and with MenACWY recipients. Participants were mostly white British, with more females than males. The authors suggested clonal diversity may have been underestimated.

What this sample's time point label stands for: baseline before first vaccination. The vaccinee samples were drawn from two UK trials, COV001 and COV002, one of which was a single-blind randomized controlled phase 2/3 trial testing AZD1222 (ChAdOx1 nCoV-19) in healthy adults. For TCRbeta chain sequencing, PBMC samples were collected from trial participants at day 0 and at day 28 after the second dose. As to this clone: Its cognate antigen has yet to be identified. One base away there is no much larger clone; base qualities are not given.

The CDR3 regions of human TCRbeta chains were subjected to immunosequencing. The study's processing was this. Repertoire TCRs were matched against a reference library of SARS-CoV-2-specific TCRs generated with the MIRA antigen-specificity platform. Breadth was defined as the fraction of unique TCRs that were SARS-CoV-2-associated, and depth was defined as the fraction of total T cells that were SARS-CoV-2-associated. Using the MIRA data, every spike-specific TCR was mapped to the spike region that the TCR reacted to and assigned to either a CD4 or a CD8 class. Log10-transformed breadth and depth values were compared by one-way ANOVA with Sidak's multiple comparisons tests. What TCRdb holds here is the immuneACCESS table cut down to in-frame rearrangements. Part of the clones is not present; checked against another copy, under half of the missing clones reflect an unresolved V gene, and the others are unexplained. That table gives V, J and clone size, and the DNA gave D and trimming. The sample contains 40,000 to 45,000 clones, around 80% of them found a single time. Of the sample, approximately 52% falls within the top ten clones.

Measured from the cysteine to the phenylalanine, the CDR3 is 15 residues long. The DNA shown is the 45-base CDR3, in frame from base 1. The germline ends are 13 bases apart after V is trimmed by 4 bases and J by 2 bases. As encoded in the germline V gene (reference sequence), CDR1 is LNHDA while CDR2 is SQIVND. Here the sequenced sample was peripheral blood, taken on day 0 of AZD1222 vaccination. The clonotype originates from an adult in good health. The V and J genes are TRBV19 and TRBJ2-3, and possibly TRBD1, on 6 matching bases. The nucleotide sequence is TGTGCCAGTAGTACCCGACAGGACATCACAGATACGCAGTATTTT. Its protein product is CASSTRQDITDTQYF.